This TCR beta chain was sequenced in a study of blood T cell repertoires in COVID-19. Study-wide background: Spain, Italy and the United States supplied samples that represented acute and convalescent COVID-19. T cells, B-cell-depleted T cells, or PBMCs provided the cDNA or gDNA that served as material.

In the study's own analysis: Using reference gene primer amplification, nucleated cell counts were estimated. TCRdb's table, derived via immunoSEQ multiplex PCR, lists solely in-frame clones and lacks some. V and J calls and clone size come straight from that table; D and trimming were deduced from the DNA. In the table there are under 300,000 clones, 90% of which are singletons. The CDR3 has 16 amino acids. Germline CDR1 SGHTA, CDR2 FQGNSA. Trimming removed 0 bases from V and 4 bases from J, with 13 bases in between. The source material was peripheral blood. This chain uses TRBV7-2 with TRBJ1-3; tentatively, D is TRBD1 (6 bases). This TCR was sampled from a woman aged 60-75 years with COVID-19, enrolled during active disease. The CDR3 sequence is CASSLALGRGGNTIYF. CDR3 DNA sequence: TGTGCCAGCAGCTTAGCGCTAGGGAGGGGGGGAAACACCATATATTTT.